These 25 T cell receptor beta chains share one sample of origin, sequenced in a study of cytomegalovirus exposure and HLA in healthy donors. It was with 60 Vbeta and 13 Jbeta primers that the PCR ran. Using immunoSEQ multiplex PCR, the repertoire was profiled, and TCRdb retains in-frame clones only, with some absent. The profile shows about 160,000 clones, approximately 80% of them singletons. Sequenced input: PBMCs. The receptor set was obtained from a woman aged 25-40 years in good health and CMV-seropositive.

The chain joins TRBV14 to TRBJ1-2, with 10 bases fitting TRBD1. Looked up from germline, CDR1 is SGHDN and CDR2 is FVKESK. CDR3 length equals 18 residues. Unmatched junction bases numbered 14, after V lost 3 bases and J lost 4 bases. CDR3 DNA sequence: TGTGCCAGCAGCCACCTCCGGGACAGGGGAGGAAGGTCCTATGGCTACACCTTC. Its translation is CASSHLRDRGGRSYGYTF.

This clone has more than one count but fewer than ten. This chain links TRBV6-1 with TRBJ1-1; TRBD1 is a possible D gene (6 bases). V shed 6 bases and J shed 4 bases, with 15 bases lying between them. Germline CDR1 and CDR2: MNHNS and SASEGT. The CDR3 contains 14 residues. CDR3 region: CASREQGWVTEAFF. DNA for the CDR3: TGTGCCAGCAGAGAACAGGGCTGGGTCACTGAAGCTTTCTTT.

The DNA for the CDR3 is TGTGCCACCCTCAGACAGGGGGCTCCAGGAAGGTTTTTT. Its translation is CATLRQGAPGRFF. The chain uses TRBV6-4 and TRBJ1-4, with 10 bases fitting TRBD1. The length of the CDR3 is 13 residues. Germline V gene sequence: CDR1 MRHNA, CDR2 SNTAGT. V dropped 10 bases and J dropped 16; count of bases not matched to a gene: 15.

The CDR3 DNA reads TGCGCCAGCAGCCAAGAATCGAGTCTCGGGGGGGGTTACAATGAGCAGTTCTTC. It encodes CASSQESSLGGGYNEQFF. V and J are TRBV4-3 and TRBJ2-1; TRBD2 aligns across 8 bases. J was trimmed by 4 bases and V by 0 bases; bases with no gene match: 11. The CDR3 length is 18 residues. The germline V gene has CDR1 LGHNA and CDR2 YSLEER.

The gene calls are TRBV27 and TRBJ2-3, with a tentative D call TRBD2 (6 bases). Germline V gives CDR1 MNHEY, CDR2 SMNVEV (reference sequence). The CDR3 is 16 residues long. Deletions cut 3 bases from V and 3 bases from J, with 16 bases between. The CDR3 bases are TGTGCCAGCAGTTTCGGCAAAGGGAGGTGGACAGATACGCAGTATTTT. Its translation: CASSFGKGRWTDTQYF.

The chain uses TRBV7-9 and TRBJ2-3; tentative D call: TRBD2 (7 bases). The CDR3 consists of 11 residues. Trimming shortened V by 11 bases and J by 6 bases, and 12 bases separated the two germline ends. Germline CDR1 and CDR2: SEHNR and FQNEAQ (reference sequence). CDR3 DNA sequence: TGTGCCTGGGGGGGCGCGGATACGCAGTATTTT. Its translation: CAWGGADTQYF.

This chain links TRBV6-4 with TRBJ1-5; 12 positions match TRBD1. V trimming: 1 base; J trimming: 7 bases; junction bases outside the gene matches: 14. Germline V gene data show CDR1 as MRHNA and CDR2 as SNTAGT. The CDR3 covers 19 residues. CDR3 DNA sequence: TGTGCCAGCAGTGACTTGACGGGGACAGGGGGCCCCGCGCGACAGCCCCAGCATTTT. Protein sequence: CASSDLTGTGGPARQPQHF.

This clone was observed once. The chain joins TRBV29-1 to TRBJ2-3; a weak D match, TRBD2 (5 bases). Germline values: CDR1 SQVTM, CDR2 ANQGSEA. CDR3 length equals 14 residues. V dropped 7 bases and J dropped 2 bases, with 16 bases sitting between them. The CDR3 DNA is TGCAGCGCGGGGTCCGAGCGGCACACAGATACGCAGTATTTT. The encoded protein is CSAGSERHTDTQYF.

V is TRBV19 and J is TRBJ2-3, with D possibly TRBD2 on 5 matching bases. The CDR3 is 15 amino acids. V gave up 5 bases and J gave up 0 bases, with 12 bases separating them. Germline CDR1 LNHDA, CDR2 SQIVND (reference sequence). In nucleotides, the CDR3 is TGTGCCAGTAGTCGGAGCGGCCCTAGCACAGATACGCAGTATTTT. Residues: CASSRSGPSTDTQYF.

This clone was recorded once. The CDR3 protein is CASSPKGRGYGYTF. The CDR3 DNA follows: TGTGCCAGCAGCCCGAAAGGAAGAGGTTATGGCTACACCTTC. The gene calls are TRBV4-2 and TRBJ1-2; D unresolved. V was clipped by 4 bases and J by 5 bases, with 14 bases between them. There are 14 residues in the CDR3. Germline V gives CDR1 LGHNA, CDR2 YNFKEQ.

This chain links TRBV5-1 with TRBJ1-4; 9 bases line up with TRBD1. The CDR3 has 16 amino acids. Germline CDR1 reads SGHRS; CDR2 reads YFSETQ. The V and J ends lost 4 bases and 3 bases, in that order; junction bases with no gene match: 7. The CDR3 protein is CASSPGQGGANEKLFF. CDR3 sequence (DNA): TGCGCCAGCAGCCCGGGACAGGGTGGAGCTAATGAAAAACTGTTTTTT.

The chain is built from TRBV30 and TRBJ1-3, with 11 bases aligning to TRBD1. CDR1 is GTSNPN, CDR2 SVGIG, per germline (reference sequence). Unmatched junction bases numbered 7, after V lost 4 bases and J lost 2 bases. The CDR3 is made up of 16 amino acids. The DNA for the CDR3 is TGTGCCTGGACCATATCGGGACAGGGGGCTGGAAACACCATATATTTT. The encoded protein is CAWTISGQGAGNTIYF.

This chain joins TRBV9 and TRBJ2-7; D is undetermined. Germline CDR1 and CDR2: SGDLS and YYNGEE. Deletions cut 3 bases from V and 0 bases from J, with 16 bases between. This CDR3 region has 16 residues. The CDR3 DNA reads TGTGCCAGCAGCGCCCTTCCGCAGGTCTCCTCCTACGAGCAGTACTTC. Translation: CASSALPQVSSYEQYF.

The chain links TRBV9 to TRBJ2-7; the D is unclear. V was trimmed by 1 base and J by 9 bases, leaving 20 bases between them. The CDR3 is 15 residues long. Germline CDR1 reads SGDLS; CDR2 reads YYNGEE. The CDR3 DNA reads as TGTGCCAGCAGCGTAAACCCCTCTGACGGTCGAGGGCAGTACTTC. Protein: CASSVNPSDGRGQYF.

The chain carries TRBV4-1 and TRBJ1-3; D uncertain. This CDR3 region has 15 residues. Deletions cut 4 bases from V and 0 bases from J, with 10 bases between. Germline V gives CDR1 MGHRA, CDR2 YSYEKL. CDR3 nucleotides: TGCGCCAGCAGCCGTTCACGGGACTCTGGAAACACCATATATTTT. Translated: CASSRSRDSGNTIYF.

This clone was counted a few times. V usage is TRBV4-3 and J usage is TRBJ2-2; 8 bases are shared with TRBD2. The CDR3 totals 15 residues. Germline V gene lookup returns CDR1 LGHNA and CDR2 YSLEER. Losses at the gene ends were 4 bases for V and 4 bases for J; bases not matched to a gene: 5. CDR3 sequence reads: CASSRRTSGTGELFF. CDR3 nucleotides: TGCGCCAGCAGCCGACGAACTAGCGGCACCGGGGAGCTGTTTTTT.

This clone was counted only a few times. One end of the junction varies from germline; a read error may be responsible. CDR3 region: CASSRGTGADEQYF. The CDR3 region has the DNA TGCGCCAGCAGCCGTGGGACAGGGGCGGACGAGCAGTACTTC. The chain recombines TRBV5-8 with TRBJ2-7; 10 bases agree with TRBD1. Germline assignment: CDR1 SGHTS and CDR2 YDEGEE. The CDR3 has 14 amino acids.

The chain couples TRBV10-3 to TRBJ1-3, with TRBD1 matching over 10 bases. The germline CDR1 and CDR2 sequences are ENHRY and SYGVKD. The CDR3 is 15 residues long. DNA of the CDR3: TGTGGATCCTCGGGACAGGGGTTTGGAGGAAACACCATATATTTT. Amino acid sequence: CGSSGQGFGGNTIYF.

This clone was observed once. V and J are TRBV5-6 and TRBJ2-7, with 7 nucleotides matching TRBD2. CDR1 and CDR2 (germline): SGHDT, YYEEEE. The CDR3 totals 16 residues. Unmatched junction bases numbered 8, after V lost 0 bases and J lost 2 bases. The CDR3 DNA is TGTGCCAGCAGCTTGGTGGGGTTTGCGGGGGCCTACGAGCAGTACTTC. Its protein product is CASSLVGFAGAYEQYF.

This clone was seen more than once but under ten times. The V gene is TRBV4-1, the J gene TRBJ1-4; maybe TRBD1 (5 bases). Germline values: CDR1 MGHRA, CDR2 YSYEKL. V was clipped by 1 base and J by 3 bases, with 9 bases between them. The CDR3 sequence is 15 residues long. The chain's CDR3 is CASSQVGGANEKLFF. Written as DNA, the CDR3 is TGCGCCAGCAGCCAAGTGGGGGGTGCTAATGAAAAACTGTTTTTT.

The chain joins TRBV13 to TRBJ2-1, with D unclear. V was cut by 5 bases and J by 7 bases, with 15 bases left in between. Germline loops: CDR1 PRHDT, CDR2 FYEKMQ (reference sequence). The CDR3 spans 14 residues. The CDR3 sequence is CASSPLVGGNEQFF. The CDR3 bases are TGTGCCAGCAGCCCCCTAGTAGGTGGAAATGAGCAGTTCTTC.

With regard to this clone: Sequence at one end of the junction differs from germline and may be a read error. The V call is TRBV9, the J call TRBJ2-5; D is unclear. Germline V gene lookup returns CDR1 SGDLS and CDR2 YYNGEE. This CDR3 comprises 13 residues. The CDR3 reads CASSVHQQEAQYF. Here the CDR3 DNA reads TGTGCCAGCAGCGTCCACCAGCAAGAGGCCCAGTACTTC. The full variable domain, its missing parts supplied by reference TRBV9 and TRBJ2-5, is DSGVTQTPKHLITATGQRVTLRCSPRSGDLSVYWYQQSLDQGLQFLIQYYNGEERAKGNILERFSAQQFPDLHSELNLSSLELGDSALYFCASSVHQQEAQYFGPGTRLLVL.

The CDR3 coding sequence is TGTGCCAGCAGTTATACCCGGGCCATATATTTT. Its protein product is CASSYTRAIYF. The rearrangement uses TRBV6-9 and TRBJ1-3; unclear D gene. The germline V gene encodes CDR1 MNHGY and CDR2 SVAAGI. There are 11 residues in the CDR3. V lost 2 bases and J 11 bases, leaving 7 bases between the germline ends.

V is TRBV10-3 and J is TRBJ2-3; a possible D gene is TRBD2 (7 bases). The CDR3 is 16 residues long. Deletions cut 2 bases from V and 5 bases from J, with 17 bases between. In germline, CDR1 is ENHRY, CDR2 SYGVKD. The CDR3 coding sequence is TGTGCCATCAGTGAGCCCTCACGGGGGGCAGGAGATACGCAGTATTTT. This codes for CAISEPSRGAGDTQYF.

The V and J genes are TRBV2 and TRBJ2-7; TRBD1 matches at 9 bases. Germline V gene sequence: CDR1 SNHLY, CDR2 FYNNEI. This CDR3 has 11 amino acids. The ends lost 9 bases at V and 6 bases at J; junction bases unmatched: 3. The CDR3 here is CARGTGPEQYF. The CDR3 region has the DNA TGTGCCAGGGGGACAGGGCCCGAGCAGTACTTC.